This T cell receptor beta chain was sequenced for a study of T cell repertoires and Cas9 in healthy adults. Sequenced by immunoSEQ multiplex PCR; TCRdb stores in-frame clones only, minus some. The data hold around 20,000 clones, with about 90% observed a single time. In germline, CDR1 is SGHTA, CDR2 FQGNSA. This CDR3 contains 12 residues. This chain links TRBV7-2 with TRBJ2-5; D is uncertain. The J call may be in error: the DNA end matches TRBJ2-7 better. The source of this sequence is a human donor in good health. Sequencing was carried out using CD4+ effector T cells (CD127+, CD25-, CD137-, CD154-) from PBMCs; culture status not recorded. This CDR3 reads CASSLSEYEQYF. In DNA form, the CDR3 reads TGTGCCAGCAGCTTAAGCGAGTACGAGCAGTACTTC.